Reported below is one T cell receptor (beta chain). The length of the CDR3 is 15 residues. After removal of 2 bases from V and 8 bases from J, the junction contained 4 bases not matched to a gene. Germline V gene lookup returns CDR1 MDHEN and CDR2 SYDVKM. Using immunoSEQ multiplex PCR, the repertoire was profiled, and TCRdb retains in-frame clones only, with some absent. The repertoire holds around 300,000 clones, with 88% as singletons. The sample belongs to a study of blood T cell repertoires in COVID-19. Sequencing used PBMCs or T cells enriched from blood (not recorded which). This TCR was recovered from a man younger than 45 who had recovered from COVID-19. The chain links TRBV28 to TRBJ1-4; TRBD1 agrees at 11 bases. CDR3 in amino acids: CASSLTGTGGEKLFF. Here the CDR3 DNA reads TGTGCCAGCAGTTTAACGGGGACAGGGGGGGAAAAACTGTTTTTT.